Presented here are 19 T cell receptor beta chains from one specimen sequenced in a study of CD8 T cells in Susac syndrome (dated by TCRdb to between 2018 and 2021). The library relied on the immunoSEQ multiplex PCR assay. RNA was extracted using the RNeasy kit, and roughly 0.5 to 1 ug of the RNA was reverse transcribed with random hexamers. TCRdb applied fastp at Q25 and MiXCR to the public reads, then kept only in-frame beta chains. Identical CDR3 protein sequences are pooled into one entry, listed with their most common genes and DNA. Here the sample has about 140,000 distinct CDR3 sequences; about 95% occur a single time. The ten largest make up approximately 0.13% of the sample. The source material was CD4+ T cells from PBMCs. The receptors stem from a human donor with Susac syndrome.

The V call is TRBV5-1, the J call TRBJ1-1, with D hard to call. Trimming removed 2 bases at V and 0 bases at J, with 8 bases between. This CDR3 is built from 14 residues. The germline V gene encodes CDR1 SGHRS and CDR2 YFSETQ. In nucleotides, the CDR3 is TGCGCCAGCAGCTTTCGGACGGTGAACACTGAAGCTTTCTTT. Encoded protein: CASSFRTVNTEAFF.

The V call is TRBV3-1, the J call TRBJ1-2; 9 bases map to TRBD1. This CDR3 has 14 amino acids. Trimming cost V 1 base and J 7 bases; bases outside gene matches: 4. Germline CDR1 reads LGHDT; CDR2 reads YNNKEL (reference sequence). As DNA, the CDR3 is TGTGCCAGCAGCCAAGGGACAGGGGTTGGTGGCTACACCTTC. This gives the protein CASSQGTGVGGYTF. Full variable domain (rest looked up from reference TRBV3-1 and TRBJ1-2): DTAVSQTPKYLVTQMGNDKSIKCEQNLGHDTMYWYKQDSKKFLKIMFSYNNKELIINETVPNRFSPKSPDKAHLNLHINSLELGDSAVYFCASSQGTGVGGYTFGSGTRLTVV.

V is TRBV5-6 and J is TRBJ2-3; the D gene is possibly TRBD1 (6 bases). Trimming took off 3 bases at V and 3 bases at J, with 11 bases between the two ends. CDR1 is SGHDT and CDR2 is YYEEEE in the germline V gene. The CDR3 extends over 14 amino acids. The CDR3 here is CASSSPGHTDTQYF. CDR3 bases: TGTGCCAGCAGCTCCCCGGGACATACAGATACGCAGTATTTT.

This clonotype was detected only once. The chain carries TRBV2 and TRBJ1-2, with a possible D match to TRBD1 (5 bases). V was trimmed by 1 base and J by 2 bases, leaving 5 bases between them. The germline V gene has CDR1 SNHLY and CDR2 FYNNEI. CDR3 length: 13 amino acids. The CDR3 DNA is TGTGCCAGCAGTGAAGAGGGGAACTATGGCTACACCTTC. Protein sequence: CASSEEGNYGYTF.

Only one count was recorded for this clonotype. The chain employs TRBV30 and TRBJ2-1; 7 nucleotides agree with TRBD2. V dropped 3 bases and J dropped 6; count of bases not matched to a gene: 5. CDR1 GTSNPN and CDR2 SVGIG come from the germline V gene (reference sequence). This CDR3 spans 13 amino acids. CDR3 amino acids: CAWRQRGRNEQFF. The CDR3 region has the DNA TGTGCCTGGAGACAGCGGGGACGCAATGAGCAGTTCTTC.

The chain carries TRBV9 and TRBJ1-1; the D gene is possibly TRBD1 (5 bases). The CDR3 is 15 residues long. CDR1 and CDR2 (germline): SGDLS, YYNGEE. The V end lost 5 bases, the J end lost 5 bases, and 19 bases lay between the germline ends. The chain's CDR3 is CASSAADGGGTEAFF. The DNA for the CDR3 is TGTGCCAGCAGTGCAGCGGACGGGGGAGGTACTGAAGCTTTCTTT.

V and J are TRBV20-1 and TRBJ2-3; perhaps TRBD2 as D (6 bases). V lost 0 bases, J lost 4 bases, and 23 bases lay in between. This CDR3 is built from 18 residues. Looked up from germline, CDR1 is DFQATT and CDR2 is SNEGSKA (reference sequence). CDR3 protein: CSARDGIGGGAAADTQYF. The CDR3 bases are TGCAGTGCTAGAGACGGTATTGGTGGAGGGGCCGCGGCAGATACGCAGTATTTT.

This chain links TRBV28 with TRBJ1-6; D remains ambiguous. CDR3 length: 12 residues. Trimming shortened V by 7 bases and J by 8 bases, and 9 bases separated the two germline ends. Germline V gives CDR1 MDHEN, CDR2 SYDVKM. The CDR3 loop reads CASTFSDSPLHF. The CDR3 region has the DNA TGTGCCAGCACCTTCAGTGATTCACCCCTCCACTTT.

V usage is TRBV5-1 and J usage is TRBJ2-1; 11 bases match TRBD1. The CDR3 runs to 17 residues. Trimming at V came to 3 bases and at J to 2 bases, leaving 7 bases not matched to a gene. Germline loops: CDR1 SGHRS, CDR2 YFSETQ. CDR3 DNA: TGCGCCAGCAGCTCATACCCGGGACAGGGGGCCTACAATGAGCAGTTCTTC. Its translation is CASSSYPGQGAYNEQFF.

This clonotype was seen only once. The V and J genes are TRBV24-1 and TRBJ2-5; D remains ambiguous. CDR1 and CDR2 from the germline V gene are KGHDR and SFDVKD. This CDR3 is built from 13 residues. V was cut by 3 bases and J by 9 bases, with 13 bases left in between. The CDR3 spells CATSDVDLPPQYF. In nucleotides, the CDR3 is TGTGCCACCAGTGATGTCGATCTCCCACCCCAGTACTTC.

The chain is built from TRBV7-8 and TRBJ2-5; 8 bases match TRBD2. The germline V gene has CDR1 SGHVS and CDR2 FQNEAQ. This CDR3 is 14 amino acids long. V shed 3 bases and J 6 bases; nucleotides not matched to a gene: 6. CDR3 DNA: TGTGCCAGCAGCTTGGCACTAGCGGTGCAGACCCAGTACTTC. Translating gives CASSLALAVQTQYF.

The genes are TRBV21-1 and TRBJ2-3; the table's TRBD2 call for D was not verified on the DNA. TRBV21-1 is listed as a pseudogene. The CDR3 is made up of 17 amino acids. CDR3 coding DNA: TGTGCCAGCAGCAAAGCGCTAGCGGAGGCCTACACAGATACGCAGTATTTT. Translation: CASSKALAEAYTDTQYF.

The V gene is TRBV12-3 or TRBV12-4, the J gene TRBJ2-7; 7 bases agree with TRBD1. The CDR3 spans 14 residues. V was clipped by 5 bases and J by 1 base; unmatched bases: 5. CDR3 nucleotide sequence: TGTGCCAGCAGTATCGACAGGGATTCCTACGAGCAGTACTTC. It codes for CASSIDRDSYEQYF.

The rearrangement links TRBV29-1 to TRBJ2-1; 7 bases fit TRBD2. The V segment lost 5 bases and the J segment 5 bases; nucleotides outside the gene matches: 12. The length of the CDR3 is 15 residues. The germline CDR1 and CDR2 sequences are SQVTM and ANQGSEA. The CDR3 protein is CSVFVLVGGDNEQFF. The CDR3 coding sequence is TGCAGCGTTTTCGTTTTGGTGGGAGGGGACAATGAGCAGTTCTTC.

The V gene is TRBV13, the J gene TRBJ2-7, with 9 bases lining up with TRBD1. The CDR3 spans 15 residues. V gave up 2 bases and J gave up 5 bases; unmatched junction bases: 7. Looked up from germline, CDR1 is PRHDT and CDR2 is FYEKMQ (reference sequence). The DNA of the CDR3 is TGTGCCAGCAGCTTAACAGGGGGCGTTACCCACGAGCAGTACTTC. It specifies CASSLTGGVTHEQYF.

This chain uses TRBV9 with TRBJ1-2; D might be TRBD1 (6 bases). This CDR3 comprises 16 residues. V was pared by 4 bases and J by 4 bases, with 20 bases between. CDR1 is SGDLS and CDR2 is YYNGEE in the germline V gene. The chain's CDR3 is CASSQTGSIGRYGYTF. CDR3 DNA sequence: TGTGCCAGCAGCCAAACAGGGTCCATCGGGCGCTATGGCTACACCTTC.

This clonotype occurred once. This sequence joins TRBV19 and TRBJ1-1; TRBD1 is a possible D gene (5 bases). The CDR3 contains 15 residues. V was pared by 0 bases and J by 1 base, with 9 bases between. The V gene's germline CDR1 is LNHDA and CDR2 SQIVND (reference sequence). CDR3 residues: CASSIEGTANTEAFF. The DNA for the CDR3 is TGTGCCAGTAGTATAGAAGGGACGGCGAACACTGAAGCTTTCTTT.

This clonotype has only one observation. The chain carries TRBV20-1 and TRBJ1-2; D gene ambiguous. The germline V and J ends were trimmed by 3 bases and 0 bases, with 8 bases remaining between them. Germline V gene data show CDR1 as DFQATT and CDR2 as SNEGSKA (reference sequence). CDR3 length: 13 residues. In DNA form, the CDR3 reads TGCAGTGCTAGGGAGGAATCTAACTATGGCTACACCTTC. Its protein is CSAREESNYGYTF.

This clonotype has only one observation. The chain is built from TRBV20-1 and TRBJ2-3; the D gene is possibly TRBD2 (5 bases). The CDR3 covers 14 residues. Germline CDR1 is DFQATT and CDR2 is SNEGSKA (reference sequence). V was cut by 7 bases and J by 0 bases, with 14 bases left in between. The CDR3 nucleotides read TGCAGTGTCAACGGACGGGGTAGCACAGATACGCAGTATTTT. Its protein product is CSVNGRGSTDTQYF.